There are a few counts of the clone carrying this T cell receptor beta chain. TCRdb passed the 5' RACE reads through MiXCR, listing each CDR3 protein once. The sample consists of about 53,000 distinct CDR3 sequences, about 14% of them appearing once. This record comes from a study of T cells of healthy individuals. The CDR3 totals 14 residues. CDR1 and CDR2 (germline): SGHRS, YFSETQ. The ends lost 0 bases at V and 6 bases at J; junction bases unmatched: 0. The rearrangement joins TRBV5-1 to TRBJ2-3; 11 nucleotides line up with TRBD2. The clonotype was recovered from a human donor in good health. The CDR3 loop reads CASSLGTSGDTQYF. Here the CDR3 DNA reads TGCGCCAGCAGCTTGGGGACTAGCGGGGATACGCAGTATTTT.